These 9 T cell receptor beta chains came from one sample sequenced in a study of T cell responses to AZD1222 COVID-19 vaccine. The table came from immunoSEQ multiplex PCR; TCRdb's copy has only in-frame clones and leaves some out. This table holds approximately 140,000 clones, about 93% found once. The sample consisted of peripheral blood, taken on day 0 of AZD1222 vaccination. These receptors were obtained from an adult in good health.

V is TRBV19 and J is TRBJ1-5, with a possible D match to TRBD1 (5 bases). The CDR3 extends over 15 amino acids. Trimming stripped 3 bases from V and 3 bases from J, with 12 bases between. CDR1 is LNHDA and CDR2 is SQIVND in the germline V gene (reference sequence). The chain's CDR3 is CASSMGELVNQPQHF. The CDR3 region has the DNA TGTGCCAGTAGTATGGGGGAACTGGTCAATCAGCCCCAGCATTTT.

CDR3 bases: TGTGCCAGCAGCTTAACTTCGAACACTGAAGCTTTCTTT. The encoded protein is CASSLTSNTEAFF. The V and J genes are TRBV7-3 and TRBJ1-1; unclear D gene. The V gene lost 0 bases and the J gene lost 1 base, with 3 bases spanning the gap. The CDR3 is 13 amino acids. The germline CDR1 and CDR2 sequences are SGHTA and FQGTGA.

The rearrangement uses TRBV18 and TRBJ2-3; D remains unclear. This CDR3 has 14 residues. V was cut by 6 bases and J by 0 bases, with 10 bases left in between. In germline, CDR1 is KGHSH, CDR2 LQKENI. Written as DNA, the CDR3 is TGTGCCAGCTCGACCCGAGAAAGCACAGATACGCAGTATTTT. Translated: CASSTRESTDTQYF.

This clone was seen only a few times. The chain carries TRBV10-1 and TRBJ2-1; D is unclear. CDR3 size: 14 residues. Germline lookup yields CDR1 WNHNN and CDR2 SYGVQD (reference sequence). The V end was cut by 3 bases, the J end by 0 bases, with 6 bases between. In DNA form, the CDR3 reads TGCGCCAGCAGTGAAGGTGGCTCCTACAATGAGCAGTTCTTC. Protein sequence: CASSEGGSYNEQFF.

Details on this clone: This CDR3 is also generated by other DNA sequences in the sample. The chain links TRBV6-4 to TRBJ1-4, with 9 bases matching TRBD1. J lost 8 bases, V lost 5 bases, and 3 bases had no gene match. The CDR3 runs to 13 residues. Germline lookup yields CDR1 MRHNA and CDR2 SNTAGT. As DNA, the CDR3 is TGTGCCAGCAGTCGGGACAGGGACGAAAAACTGTTTTTT. Amino acids: CASSRDRDEKLFF.

In this sample, this clone turned up once. J is TRBJ1-5 and V is TRBV4-1; 7 nucleotides line up with TRBD1. CDR1 and CDR2 from the germline V gene are MGHRA and YSYEKL. The V and J ends lost 1 base and 3 bases, in that order; junction bases with no gene match: 6. The CDR3 covers 16 residues. As DNA, the CDR3 is TGCGCCAGCAGCCAAGGTACACAGGGGAACAATCAGCCCCAGCATTTT. Translated, it gives CASSQGTQGNNQPQHF.

The gene calls are TRBV4-1 and TRBJ2-2, with 12 positions matching TRBD1. The CDR3 length is 17 residues. Trimming took 6 bases from V and 7 from J; bases not matched to a gene: 12. The germline V gene has CDR1 MGHRA and CDR2 YSYEKL. CDR3 sequence reads: CASRGTGGQNGGGELFF. For the CDR3, the DNA is TGCGCCAGCAGAGGGACAGGGGGCCAAAATGGTGGCGGGGAGCTGTTTTTT.

The CDR3 coding sequence is TGTGCCAGCTCACCACCTGGACTCACCGGAGCCGGGGAGCTGTTTTTT. Encoded protein: CASSPPGLTGAGELFF. The chain is built from TRBV18 and TRBJ2-2, with D maybe TRBD2 (5 bases). Germline CDR1 and CDR2: KGHSH and LQKENI. The CDR3 has 16 amino acids. Trimming stripped 0 bases from V and 6 bases from J, with 14 bases between.

The V and J genes are TRBV3-1 (or the pseudogene TRBV3-2) and TRBJ2-7; either TRBD1 or TRBD2 may fit D (5 bases each). The CDR3 contains 14 residues. V gave up 4 bases and J gave up 0 bases, with 10 bases separating them. The V gene's germline CDR1 is LGHDT and CDR2 YNNKEL (reference sequence). The CDR3 nucleotides read TGTGCCAGCAGCCGGGGACGGAGCTCCTACGAGCAGTACTTC. This sequence encodes CASSRGRSSYEQYF.